This T cell receptor (beta chain) was found in a study of T cell responses to AZD1222 COVID-19 vaccine. Study-wide points: In a largely white British group with more females than males, clonal diversity was possibly underestimated. Once two AZD1222 doses were given, Spike-specific TCR breadth and depth went up. Spike-wide coverage was observed for vaccine-associated CD4 TCRs, with dominant responses at 160-218 and 743-854. It was only after the peak T cell response that any repertoires were sampled.

Here immunoSEQ multiplex PCR was the method, and the copy in TCRdb shows in-frame clones only, minus some. The sample includes roughly 44,000 clones, 83% of them seen just once. V was shortened by 3 bases and J by 3 bases, with 2 bases between the two germline ends. The CDR3 runs 11 residues. Germline CDR1 and CDR2: MDHEN and SYDVKM. Notes on this clone: Antigen: not known.

The sample in question was peripheral blood, obtained on day 0 of AZD1222 vaccination. The rearrangement joins TRBV28 to TRBJ1-2; D is uncertain. The TCR originated in an adult in good health. The CDR3 sequence: CASSLYYGYTF. The CDR3 DNA reads TGTGCCAGCAGTTTGTACTATGGCTACACCTTC.